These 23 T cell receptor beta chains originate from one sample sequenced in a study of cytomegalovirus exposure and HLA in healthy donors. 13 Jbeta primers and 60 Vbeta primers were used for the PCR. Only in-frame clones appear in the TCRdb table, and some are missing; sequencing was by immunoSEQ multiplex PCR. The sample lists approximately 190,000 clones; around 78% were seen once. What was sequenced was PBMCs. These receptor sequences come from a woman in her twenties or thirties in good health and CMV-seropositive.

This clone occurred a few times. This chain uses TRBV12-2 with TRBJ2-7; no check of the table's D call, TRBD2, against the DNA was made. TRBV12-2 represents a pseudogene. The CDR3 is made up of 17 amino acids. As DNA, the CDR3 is TGTGCAAGTCGCTTGCCCCCGGGGTCCCCTCACTCCTACGAGCAGTACTTC. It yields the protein CASRLPPGSPHSYEQYF.

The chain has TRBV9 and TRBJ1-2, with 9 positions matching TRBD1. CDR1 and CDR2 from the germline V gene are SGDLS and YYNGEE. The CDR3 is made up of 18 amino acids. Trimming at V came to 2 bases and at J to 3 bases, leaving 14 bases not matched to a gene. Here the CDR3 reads CASSVGLEPGQGDYGYTF. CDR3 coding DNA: TGTGCCAGCAGCGTGGGGCTCGAGCCGGGACAGGGAGACTATGGCTACACCTTC.

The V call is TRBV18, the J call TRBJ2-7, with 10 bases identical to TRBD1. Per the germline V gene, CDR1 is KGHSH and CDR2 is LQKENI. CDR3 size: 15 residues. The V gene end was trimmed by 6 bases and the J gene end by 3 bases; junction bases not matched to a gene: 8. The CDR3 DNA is TGTGCCAGCTCGAGCCGACAGGGGGCTTTCTACGAGCAGTACTTC. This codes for CASSSRQGAFYEQYF.

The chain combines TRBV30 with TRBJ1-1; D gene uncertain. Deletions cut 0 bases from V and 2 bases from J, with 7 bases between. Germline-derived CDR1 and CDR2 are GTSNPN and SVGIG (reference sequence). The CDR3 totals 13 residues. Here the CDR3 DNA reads TGTGCCTGGAGTGTACAAGAAAACACTGAAGCTTTCTTT. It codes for CAWSVQENTEAFF.

The CDR3: CASSSGETQYF. CDR3 coding DNA: TGTGCCAGCAGTTCCGGGGAGACCCAGTACTTC. This chain connects TRBV6-5 to TRBJ2-5; no reliable D call. The V end lost 4 bases, the J end lost 5 bases, and 5 bases lay between the germline ends. The germline gives CDR1 MNHEY, CDR2 SVGAGI. The CDR3 has 11 amino acids.

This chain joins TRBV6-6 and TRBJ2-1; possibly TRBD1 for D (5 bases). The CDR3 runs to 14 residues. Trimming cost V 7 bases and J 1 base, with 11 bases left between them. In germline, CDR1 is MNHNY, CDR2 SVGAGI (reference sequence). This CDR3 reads CASNRGWSYNEQFF. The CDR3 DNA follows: TGTGCCAGCAATAGGGGCTGGTCCTACAATGAGCAGTTCTTC.

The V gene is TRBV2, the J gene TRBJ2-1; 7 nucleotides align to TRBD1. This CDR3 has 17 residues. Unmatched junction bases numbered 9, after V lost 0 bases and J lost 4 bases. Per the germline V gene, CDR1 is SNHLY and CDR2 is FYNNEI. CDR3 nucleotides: TGTGCCAGCAGTGAAGCGGGGCCGGGACAGACTTACAATGAGCAGTTCTTC. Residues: CASSEAGPGQTYNEQFF.

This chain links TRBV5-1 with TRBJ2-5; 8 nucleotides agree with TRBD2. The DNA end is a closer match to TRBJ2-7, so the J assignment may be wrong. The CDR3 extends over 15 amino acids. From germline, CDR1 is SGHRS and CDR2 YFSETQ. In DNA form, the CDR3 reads TGCGCCAGCAGCCATTTAGCGGGACGTTTTTCCGAGCAGTACTTC. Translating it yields CASSHLAGRFSEQYF.

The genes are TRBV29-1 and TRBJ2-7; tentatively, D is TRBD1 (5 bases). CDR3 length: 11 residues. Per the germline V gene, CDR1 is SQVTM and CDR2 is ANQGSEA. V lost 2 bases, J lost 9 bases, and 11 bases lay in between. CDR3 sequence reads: CSVETQGRQYF. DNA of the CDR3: TGCAGCGTTGAAACCCAGGGTCGGCAGTACTTC.

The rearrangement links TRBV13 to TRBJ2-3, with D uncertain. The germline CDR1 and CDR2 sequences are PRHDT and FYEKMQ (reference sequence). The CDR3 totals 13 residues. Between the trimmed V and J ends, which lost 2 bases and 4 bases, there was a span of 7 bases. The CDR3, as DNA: TGTGCCAGCAGCTTACTTCGGTCAGATACGCAGTATTTT. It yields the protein CASSLLRSDTQYF.

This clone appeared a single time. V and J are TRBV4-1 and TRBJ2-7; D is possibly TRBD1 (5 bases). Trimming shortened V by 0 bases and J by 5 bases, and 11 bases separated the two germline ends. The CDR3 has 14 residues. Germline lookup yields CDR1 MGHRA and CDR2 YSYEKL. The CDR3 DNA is TGCGCCAGCAGCCAAGATTCAGGGCTAAACGAGCAGTACTTC. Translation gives CASSQDSGLNEQYF.

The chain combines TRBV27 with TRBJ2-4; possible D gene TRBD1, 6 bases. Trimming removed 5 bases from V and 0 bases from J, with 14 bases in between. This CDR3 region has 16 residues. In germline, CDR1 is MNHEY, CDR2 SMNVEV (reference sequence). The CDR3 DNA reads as TGTGCCAGCAGTCCACTAGACAGGTTAGCCAAAAACATTCAGTACTTC. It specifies CASSPLDRLAKNIQYF.

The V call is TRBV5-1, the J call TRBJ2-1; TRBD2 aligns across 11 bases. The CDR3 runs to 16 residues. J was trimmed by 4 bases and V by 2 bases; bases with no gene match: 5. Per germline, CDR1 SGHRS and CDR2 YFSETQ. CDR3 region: CASSFVAGGNYNEQFF. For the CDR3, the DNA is TGCGCCAGCAGCTTTGTAGCGGGAGGGAATTACAATGAGCAGTTCTTC.

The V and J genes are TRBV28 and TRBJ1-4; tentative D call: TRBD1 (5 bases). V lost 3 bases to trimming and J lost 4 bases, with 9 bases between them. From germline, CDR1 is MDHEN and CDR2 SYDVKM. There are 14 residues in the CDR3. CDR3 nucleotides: TGTGCCAGCAGTTTTGGGGACTATAATGAAAAACTGTTTTTT. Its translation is CASSFGDYNEKLFF.

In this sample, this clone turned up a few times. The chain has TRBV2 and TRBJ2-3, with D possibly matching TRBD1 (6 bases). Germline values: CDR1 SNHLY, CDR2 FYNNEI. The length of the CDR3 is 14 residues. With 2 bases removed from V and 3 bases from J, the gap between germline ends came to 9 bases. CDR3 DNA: TGTGCCAGCAGTGAAAGAACAGGGACAGATACGCAGTATTTT. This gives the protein CASSERTGTDTQYF.

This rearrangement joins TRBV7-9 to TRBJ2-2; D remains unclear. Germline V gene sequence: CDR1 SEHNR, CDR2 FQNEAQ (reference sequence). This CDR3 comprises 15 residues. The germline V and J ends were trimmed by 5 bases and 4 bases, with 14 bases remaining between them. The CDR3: CASSPNTQTTGELFF. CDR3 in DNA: TGTGCCAGCAGCCCAAATACACAGACCACCGGGGAGCTGTTTTTT.

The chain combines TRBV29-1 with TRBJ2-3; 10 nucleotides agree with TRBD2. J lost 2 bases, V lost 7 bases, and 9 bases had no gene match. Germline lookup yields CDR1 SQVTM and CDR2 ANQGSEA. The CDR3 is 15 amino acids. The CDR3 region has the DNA TGCAGCGCCCCCCTTAGCGGGGGGCTCACAGATACGCAGTATTTT. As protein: CSAPLSGGLTDTQYF.

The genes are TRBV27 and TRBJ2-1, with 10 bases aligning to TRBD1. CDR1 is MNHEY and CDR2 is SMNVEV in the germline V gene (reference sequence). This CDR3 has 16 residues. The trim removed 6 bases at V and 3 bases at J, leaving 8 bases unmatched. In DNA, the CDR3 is TGTGCCAGCAGACCTTCCGGGACAGGGGTCTACAATGAGCAGTTCTTC. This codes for CASRPSGTGVYNEQFF.

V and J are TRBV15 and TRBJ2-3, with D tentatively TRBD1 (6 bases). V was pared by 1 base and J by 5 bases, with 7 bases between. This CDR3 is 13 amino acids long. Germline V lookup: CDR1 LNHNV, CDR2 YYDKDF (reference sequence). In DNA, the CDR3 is TGTGCCACCAGCAGAGCCAGGGGAGATACGCAGTATTTT. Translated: CATSRARGDTQYF.

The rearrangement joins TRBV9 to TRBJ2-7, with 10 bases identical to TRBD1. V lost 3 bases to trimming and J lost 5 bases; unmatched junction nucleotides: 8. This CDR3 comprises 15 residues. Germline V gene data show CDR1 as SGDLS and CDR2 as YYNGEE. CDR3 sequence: CASSASGTGVNEQYF. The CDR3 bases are TGTGCCAGCAGCGCTTCCGGGACAGGGGTCAACGAGCAGTACTTC.

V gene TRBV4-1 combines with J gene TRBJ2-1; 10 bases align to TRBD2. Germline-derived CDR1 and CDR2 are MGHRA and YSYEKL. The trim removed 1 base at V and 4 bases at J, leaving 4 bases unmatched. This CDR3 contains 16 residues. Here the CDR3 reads CASSQAHSGGYNEQFF. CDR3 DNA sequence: TGCGCCAGCAGCCAAGCCCATAGCGGGGGGTACAATGAGCAGTTCTTC.

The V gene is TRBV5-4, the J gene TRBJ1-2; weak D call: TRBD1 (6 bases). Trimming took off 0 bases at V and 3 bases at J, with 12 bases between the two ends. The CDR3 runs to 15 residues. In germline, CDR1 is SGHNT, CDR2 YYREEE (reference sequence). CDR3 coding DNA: TGTGCCAGCAGCTTGGGAGGCAGGGGCGACTATGGCTACACCTTC. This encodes CASSLGGRGDYGYTF.

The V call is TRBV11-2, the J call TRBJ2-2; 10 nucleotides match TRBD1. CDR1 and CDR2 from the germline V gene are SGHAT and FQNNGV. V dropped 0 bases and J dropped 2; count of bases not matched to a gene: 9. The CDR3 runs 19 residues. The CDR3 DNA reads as TGTGCCAGCAGCTTAGATCTTGGGACAGGGGTCGGTAACACCGGGGAGCTGTTTTTT. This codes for CASSLDLGTGVGNTGELFF.